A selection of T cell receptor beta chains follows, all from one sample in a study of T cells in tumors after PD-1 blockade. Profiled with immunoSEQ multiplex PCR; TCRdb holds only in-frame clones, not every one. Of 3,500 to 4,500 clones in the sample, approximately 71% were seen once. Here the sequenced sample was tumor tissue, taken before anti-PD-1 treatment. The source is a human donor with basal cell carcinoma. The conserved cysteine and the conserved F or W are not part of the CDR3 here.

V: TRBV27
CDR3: ASSFSGSFYEQY

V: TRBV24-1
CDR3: ATSDSTLDRFYEQY

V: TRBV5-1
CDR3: ASSPSGGAYNEQF

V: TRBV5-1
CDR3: ASSSGVETQY

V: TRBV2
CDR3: ASNGLAGTSYNEQF

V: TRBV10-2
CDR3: ASRADAGTDTQY

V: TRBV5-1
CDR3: ASSFRGQGTGELF

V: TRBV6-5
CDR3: ASSYGTENSPLH

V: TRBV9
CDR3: ASSGLSANTGELF

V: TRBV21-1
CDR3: ASSKGGTGGAGVGWNQPQH

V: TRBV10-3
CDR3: AIRESQTSTDTQY

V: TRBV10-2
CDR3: ASSDLQGRNEKLF

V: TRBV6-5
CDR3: ASSPGQKNSPLH

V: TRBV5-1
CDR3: ASSFGGSSYNEQF

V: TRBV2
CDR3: ASSSGQSSYEQY

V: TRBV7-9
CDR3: ASSTETSFSEQF

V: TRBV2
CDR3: ASSGGTGANSPLH

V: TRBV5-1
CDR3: ASRPGSSYNEQF

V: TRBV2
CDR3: ASRSFGGDEKLF

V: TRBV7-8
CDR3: ASSLGPRAF

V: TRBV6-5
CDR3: ASRPTYNEQF

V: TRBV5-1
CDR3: ASSARGQGEQY

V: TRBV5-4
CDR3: ASSSSRAGGHTDTQY

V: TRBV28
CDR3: ASRGRDFYNEQF

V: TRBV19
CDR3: ASSGSTYEQY

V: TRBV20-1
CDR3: SASEALAGVGNEQF

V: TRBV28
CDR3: ASSSQTGANYGYT

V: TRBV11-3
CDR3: ASSLVEGGEQY

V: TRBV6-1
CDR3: ASSESGGLTYEQY

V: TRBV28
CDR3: ASSLQGSRWKLF

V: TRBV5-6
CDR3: ASSLGVSLSYEQY

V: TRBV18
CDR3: ASSPKGEQY

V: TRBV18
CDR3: ASSKQGDSPLH

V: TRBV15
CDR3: ATSRGLAGYTGELF

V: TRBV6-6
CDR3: ASSLDPNYGYT

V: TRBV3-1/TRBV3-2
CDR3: ASSQTSGIYNEQF

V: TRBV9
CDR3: ASSAGKSNEQF

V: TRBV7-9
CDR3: ASSFETQTYEQY

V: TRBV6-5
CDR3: ASGTGQKNNEQF

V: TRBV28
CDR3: ASREPTSGYT

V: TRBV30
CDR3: ACLTASGNTIY

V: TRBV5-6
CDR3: ASSSSSGGAIRAGELF

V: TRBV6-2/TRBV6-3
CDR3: ASSYFGPREQF

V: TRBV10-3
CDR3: AIKADPSDTQY

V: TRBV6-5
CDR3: ASSYTGDDNYGYT

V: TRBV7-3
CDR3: ASSFVGNEQF

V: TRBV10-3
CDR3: AISERLAGGSNTGELF

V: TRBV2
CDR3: ASNKGGNDQPQH

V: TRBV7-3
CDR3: ASSPTGGNQPQH

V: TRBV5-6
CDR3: ASSLAGTGYEQY

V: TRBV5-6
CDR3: ASSSLDRSSNTEAF